The 3 T cell receptor beta chains below come from one sample, sequenced in a study of blood T cell repertoires in COVID-19. Here immunoSEQ multiplex PCR was the method, and the copy in TCRdb shows in-frame clones only, minus some. Here the sample spans roughly 130,000 clones, around 76% being singletons. Sample: peripheral blood. The receptors originated from an elderly man with acute or convalescent COVID-19.

This rearrangement joins TRBV2 to TRBJ1-1; 8 bases are shared with TRBD1. The CDR3 spans 14 residues. The germline CDR1 and CDR2 sequences are SNHLY and FYNNEI. The trim removed 4 bases at V and 7 bases at J, leaving 8 bases unmatched. DNA of the CDR3: TGTGCCAGCAGTGGCGGACAGGGAATTGATGAAGCTTTCTTT. Protein sequence: CASSGGQGIDEAFF. The full variable domain, in which reference TRBV2 and TRBJ1-1 provide the parts outside the CDR3, is EPEVTQTPSHQVTQMGQEVILRCVPISNHLYFYWYRQILGQKVEFLVSFYNNEISEKSEIFDDQFSVERPDGSNFTLKIRSTKLEDSAMYFCASSGGQGIDEAFFGQGTRLTVV.

The chain joins TRBV11-3 to TRBJ2-5, with a weak D call TRBD2 (6 bases). The CDR3 runs 13 residues. CDR1 SGHNT and CDR2 YENEEA come from the germline V gene. Between the trimmed V and J ends, which lost 4 bases and 5 bases, there was a span of 11 bases. Here the CDR3 DNA reads TGTGCCAGCAGCTCCCAGGAGGGGGAGACCCAGTACTTC. It yields the protein CASSSQEGETQYF.

V is TRBV4-1 and J is TRBJ1-5; 10 bases map to TRBD1. The CDR3 length is 16 residues. CDR1 and CDR2 (germline): MGHRA, YSYEKL. Losses at the gene ends were 2 bases for V and 7 bases for J; bases not matched to a gene: 8. In DNA, the CDR3 is TGCGCCAGCAGCCAAAGCCCGGACAGGGGGAACCAGCCCCAGCATTTT. Protein sequence: CASSQSPDRGNQPQHF.